The text below deals with one T cell receptor (beta chain). Its antigen is still unknown. Per the germline V gene, CDR1 is DFQATT and CDR2 is SNEGSKA (reference sequence). Unmatched junction bases numbered 11, after V lost 6 bases and J lost 10 bases. There are 13 residues in the CDR3. TCRdb recomputed calls from the reads with MiXCR, one row per CDR3 protein. This sample has fewer than 1,000,000 distinct CDR3 sequences; around 29% occur once, and the top ten carry more than 12%. The sample belongs to a study of T cell repertoires in cytomegalovirus infection. For the study at large: Epitope selection comprised recently identified HLA-C-restricted CMV epitopes and well-studied HLA-B-restricted CMV epitopes. Both a matching HLA type and CMV infection were indicated by public TCR beta signatures.

Study-wide results and caveats: Public TCR beta family frequency separated CMV-and-HLA carriers, including in an independent cohort. HLA-C-restricted CMV clonotypes gave the most frequent clonotype in two of eight donors.

The sequence came from a human donor in good health (CMV status not recorded). Some clones in this sample may be carry-over from other donors' samples. Sequenced here: cultured CD8+ T cells from PBMCs, sampled from culture after CMV antigen stimulation. The chain carries TRBV20-1 and TRBJ1-5, with 8 positions matching TRBD1. The CDR3 DNA follows: TGCAGTGCCCCAGGGACAGGTGGTGGACCCCAGCATTTT. Translated, it gives CSAPGTGGGPQHF.